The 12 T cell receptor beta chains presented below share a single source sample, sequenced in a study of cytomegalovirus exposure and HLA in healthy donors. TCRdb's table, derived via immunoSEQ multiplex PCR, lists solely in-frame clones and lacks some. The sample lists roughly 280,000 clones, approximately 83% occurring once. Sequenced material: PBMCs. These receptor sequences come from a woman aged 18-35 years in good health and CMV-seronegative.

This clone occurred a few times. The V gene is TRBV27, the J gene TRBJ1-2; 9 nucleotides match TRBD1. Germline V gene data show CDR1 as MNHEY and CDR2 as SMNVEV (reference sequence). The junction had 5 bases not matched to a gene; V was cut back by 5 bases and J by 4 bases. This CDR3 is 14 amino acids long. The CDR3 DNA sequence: TGTGCCAGCAGTGGGACAGGGACTACCTATGGCTACACCTTC. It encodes CASSGTGTTYGYTF.

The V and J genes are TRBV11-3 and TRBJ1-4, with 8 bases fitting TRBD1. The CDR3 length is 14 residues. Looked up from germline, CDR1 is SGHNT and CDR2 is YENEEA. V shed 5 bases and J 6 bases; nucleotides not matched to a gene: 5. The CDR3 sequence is CASSAQGVDEKLFF. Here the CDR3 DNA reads TGTGCCAGCAGCGCACAGGGGGTGGATGAAAAACTGTTTTTT.

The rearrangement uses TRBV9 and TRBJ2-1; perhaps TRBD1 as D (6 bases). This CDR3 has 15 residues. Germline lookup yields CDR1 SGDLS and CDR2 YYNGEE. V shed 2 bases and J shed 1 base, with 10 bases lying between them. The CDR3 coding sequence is TGTGCCAGCAGCGTTTACAGGGTTTCCTACAATGAGCAGTTCTTC. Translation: CASSVYRVSYNEQFF.

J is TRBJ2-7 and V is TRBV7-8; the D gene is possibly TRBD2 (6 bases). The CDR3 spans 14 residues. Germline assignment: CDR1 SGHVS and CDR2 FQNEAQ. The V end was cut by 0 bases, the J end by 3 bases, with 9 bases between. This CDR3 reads CASSLAPGDYEQYF. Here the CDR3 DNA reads TGTGCCAGCAGCTTAGCGCCGGGAGACTACGAGCAGTACTTC.

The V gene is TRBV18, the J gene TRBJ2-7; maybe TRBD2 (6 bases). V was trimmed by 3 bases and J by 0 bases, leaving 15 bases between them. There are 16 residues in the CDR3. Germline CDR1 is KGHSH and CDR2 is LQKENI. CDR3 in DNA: TGTGCCAGCTCACCTCCTAGAGACGGGAGCTCCTACGAGCAGTACTTC. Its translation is CASSPPRDGSSYEQYF.

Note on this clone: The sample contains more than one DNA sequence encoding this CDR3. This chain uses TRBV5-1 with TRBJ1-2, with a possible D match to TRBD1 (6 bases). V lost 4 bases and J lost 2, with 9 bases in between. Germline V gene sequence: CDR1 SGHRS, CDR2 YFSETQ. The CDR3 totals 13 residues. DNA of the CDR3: TGCGCCAGCAGCCTGGACAGAAACTATGGCTACACCTTC. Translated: CASSLDRNYGYTF.

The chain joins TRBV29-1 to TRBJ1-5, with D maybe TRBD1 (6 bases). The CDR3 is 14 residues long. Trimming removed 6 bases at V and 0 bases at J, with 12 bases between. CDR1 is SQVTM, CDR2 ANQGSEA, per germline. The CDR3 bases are TGCAGCGTCCGTGACAGGAGTAGCAATCAGCCCCAGCATTTT. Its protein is CSVRDRSSNQPQHF.

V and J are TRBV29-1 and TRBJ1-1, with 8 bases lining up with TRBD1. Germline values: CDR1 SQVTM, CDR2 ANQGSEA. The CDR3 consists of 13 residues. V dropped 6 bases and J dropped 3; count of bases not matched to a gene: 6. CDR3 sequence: CSVAKQGDTEAFF. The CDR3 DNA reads TGCAGCGTCGCAAAACAGGGGGACACTGAAGCTTTCTTT. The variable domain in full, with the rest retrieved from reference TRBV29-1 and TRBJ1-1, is SAVISQKPSRDICQRGTSLTIQCQVDSQVTMMFWYRQQPGQSLTLIATANQGSEATYESGFVIDKFPISRPNLTFSTLTVSNMSPEDSSIYLCSVAKQGDTEAFFGQGTRLTVV.

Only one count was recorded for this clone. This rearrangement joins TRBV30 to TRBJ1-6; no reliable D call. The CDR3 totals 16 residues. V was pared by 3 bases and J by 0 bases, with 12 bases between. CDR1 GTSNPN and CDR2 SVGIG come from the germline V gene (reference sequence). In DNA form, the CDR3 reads TGTGCCTGGAGAGTCCCGGGTAGCTCCTATAATTCACCCCTCCACTTT. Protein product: CAWRVPGSSYNSPLHF.

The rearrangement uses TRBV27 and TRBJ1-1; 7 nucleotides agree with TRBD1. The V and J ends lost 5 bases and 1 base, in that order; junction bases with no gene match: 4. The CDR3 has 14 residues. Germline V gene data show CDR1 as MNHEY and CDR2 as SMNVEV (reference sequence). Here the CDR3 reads CASSPGQSNTEAFF. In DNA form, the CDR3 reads TGTGCCAGCAGTCCGGGACAGTCGAACACTGAAGCTTTCTTT.

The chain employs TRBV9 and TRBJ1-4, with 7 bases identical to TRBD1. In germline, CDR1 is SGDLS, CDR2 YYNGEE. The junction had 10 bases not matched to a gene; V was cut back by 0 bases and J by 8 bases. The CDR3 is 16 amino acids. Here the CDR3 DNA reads TGTGCCAGCAGCGTAGTAGGAGGGGGCGCAGGGGAAAAACTGTTTTTT. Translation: CASSVVGGGAGEKLFF. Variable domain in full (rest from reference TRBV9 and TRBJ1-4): DSGVTQTPKHLITATGQRVTLRCSPRSGDLSVYWYQQSLDQGLQFLIQYYNGEERAKGNILERFSAQQFPDLHSELNLSSLELGDSALYFCASSVVGGGAGEKLFFGSGTQLSVL.

DNA of the CDR3: TGTGCCAGCAGCTGGACAGCCCGCTCCTACAATGAGCAGTTCTTC. Translated, it gives CASSWTARSYNEQFF. The rearrangement links TRBV7-6 to TRBJ2-1; weak D call: TRBD1 (6 bases). This CDR3 region has 15 residues. Per germline, CDR1 SGHVS and CDR2 FNYEAQ. V gave up 4 bases and J gave up 0 bases, with 10 bases separating them.